This is a list of T cell receptor beta chains from one sample in a study of blood T cell repertoires in COVID-19. Assay used: immunoSEQ multiplex PCR; TCRdb lists only in-frame clones, some missing. The table records about 250,000 clones, 88% of them present only once. Sequencing used peripheral blood. The origin of the receptors is a woman in her 30s with COVID-19, enrolled during active disease. The CDR3 runs from the conserved cysteine through the conserved F or W. Each record gives: J gene, V gene, D gene, CDR3 DNA, CDR3 protein. A D gene is named only where the DNA matches it firmly.

TRBJ2-7 | TRBV28 | TRBD2 | TGTGCCAGCAGTCCTCGGGACCTAGCGGGGGGGCCGGGGGACGAGCAGTACTTC | CASSPRDLAGGPGDEQYF
TRBJ1-2 | TRBV7-2 | TRBD1 | TGTGCCAGCAGCTCAAACCAGGGGGCTTTGGGTGGTGGCTACACCTTC | CASSSNQGALGGGYTF
TRBJ1-1 | TRBV6-5 | - | TGTGCCAGCAGTTACTACAGCACCACTGAAGCTTTCTTT | CASSYYSTTEAFF
TRBJ2-5 | TRBV9 | - | TGTGCCAGCAGCTCGGCGGTAGGGGTGCAAGAAACCCAGTACTTC | CASSSAVGVQETQYF
TRBJ2-1 | TRBV19 | TRBD1 | TGTGCCAGTAGCGACAGGGGGATTAATGAGCAGTTCTTC | CASSDRGINEQFF
TRBJ2-3 | TRBV5-4 | - | TGTGCCAGCAGCCCCCGAGTTGCACTTCATACGCAGTATTTT | CASSPRVALHTQYF
TRBJ2-3 | TRBV28 | TRBD1 | TGTGCCAGCAGGGGAAGACAGGGGGAATTTACAGATACGCAGTATTTT | CASRGRQGEFTDTQYF
TRBJ1-1 | TRBV5-1 | - | TGCGCCAGCAGCCATAAATGGGGAGCTAGGGATAGGAGCGGCGGGAACACTGAAGCTTTCTTT | CASSHKWGARDRSGGNTEAFF
TRBJ1-2 | TRBV3-1/TRBV3-2 | - | TGTGCCAGCAGCCATCCGGGGTACACCTTTACTAACTATGGCTACACCTTC | CASSHPGYTFTNYGYTF
TRBJ2-1 | TRBV11-3 | TRBD2 | TGTGCCAGCAGCTATGGGACTAGCGGGAGCAACGAGCAGTTCTTC | CASSYGTSGSNEQFF
TRBJ2-7 | TRBV7-9 | - | TGTGCCAGCAGCTTCGGCCAGCCCCAGGGGGAGCAGTACTTC | CASSFGQPQGEQYF